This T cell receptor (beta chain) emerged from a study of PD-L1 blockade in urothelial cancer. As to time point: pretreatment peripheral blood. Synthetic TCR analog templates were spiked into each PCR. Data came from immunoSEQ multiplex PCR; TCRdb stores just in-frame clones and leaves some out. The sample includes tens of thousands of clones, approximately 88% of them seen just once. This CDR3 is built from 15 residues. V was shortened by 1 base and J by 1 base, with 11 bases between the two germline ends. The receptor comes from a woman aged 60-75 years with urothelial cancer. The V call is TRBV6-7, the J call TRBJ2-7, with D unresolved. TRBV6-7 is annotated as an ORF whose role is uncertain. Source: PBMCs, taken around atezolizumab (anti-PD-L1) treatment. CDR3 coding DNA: TGTGCCAGCAGTTACTGTTTCTCCAGATCCTACGAGCAGTACTTC. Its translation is CASSYCFSRSYEQYF.